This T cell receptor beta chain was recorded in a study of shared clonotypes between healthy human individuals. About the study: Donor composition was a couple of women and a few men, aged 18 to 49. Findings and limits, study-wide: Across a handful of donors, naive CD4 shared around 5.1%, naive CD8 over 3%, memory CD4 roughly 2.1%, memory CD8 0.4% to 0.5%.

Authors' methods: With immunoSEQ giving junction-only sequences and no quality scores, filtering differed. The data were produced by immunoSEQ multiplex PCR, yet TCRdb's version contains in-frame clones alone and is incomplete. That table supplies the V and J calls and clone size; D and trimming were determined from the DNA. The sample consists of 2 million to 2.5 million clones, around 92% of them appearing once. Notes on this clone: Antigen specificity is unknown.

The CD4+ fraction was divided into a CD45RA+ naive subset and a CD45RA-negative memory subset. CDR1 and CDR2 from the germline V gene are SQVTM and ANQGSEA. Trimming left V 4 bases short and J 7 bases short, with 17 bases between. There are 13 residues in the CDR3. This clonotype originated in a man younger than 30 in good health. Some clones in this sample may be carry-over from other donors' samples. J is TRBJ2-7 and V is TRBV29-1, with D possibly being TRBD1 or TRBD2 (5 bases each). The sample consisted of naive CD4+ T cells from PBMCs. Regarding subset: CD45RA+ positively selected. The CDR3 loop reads CSVAGTVPGEQYF. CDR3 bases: TGCAGCGTTGCCGGGACCGTGCCGGGGGAGCAGTACTTC.